The entry that follows covers one T cell receptor beta chain sequence. The antigen remains undetermined. This CDR3 is 15 amino acids long. V was trimmed by 4 bases and J by 6 bases, leaving 18 bases between them. CDR1 and CDR2 from the germline V gene are SGHAT and FQDESV (reference sequence). Repertoires were generated with immunoSEQ multiplex PCR, while TCRdb's copy carries only in-frame clones and drops some. In the table there are 15,000 to 20,000 clones, more than 65% of which are singletons. The CD4+ and CD8+ fractions came from positive magnetic bead selection and were purity-checked by flow cytometry. The data were obtained in a study of somatic mutations in cytotoxic T cells in rheumatoid arthritis. General study results and limits: In rheumatoid arthritis patients, unlike healthy controls, CD8+ clonality rose with age. The targets (antigens) of the expanded CD8+ clones were not known.

The rearrangement joins TRBV11-1 to TRBJ1-1, with D perhaps TRBD1 (6 bases). Sequencing input: CD8+ T cells sorted from blood. The sequence came from a woman aged 50 to 60 in good health. CDR3: CASSSVLTGAAEAFF. CDR3 sequence (DNA): TGTGCCAGCAGCTCCGTCCTTACGGGGGCGGCTGAAGCTTTCTTT.